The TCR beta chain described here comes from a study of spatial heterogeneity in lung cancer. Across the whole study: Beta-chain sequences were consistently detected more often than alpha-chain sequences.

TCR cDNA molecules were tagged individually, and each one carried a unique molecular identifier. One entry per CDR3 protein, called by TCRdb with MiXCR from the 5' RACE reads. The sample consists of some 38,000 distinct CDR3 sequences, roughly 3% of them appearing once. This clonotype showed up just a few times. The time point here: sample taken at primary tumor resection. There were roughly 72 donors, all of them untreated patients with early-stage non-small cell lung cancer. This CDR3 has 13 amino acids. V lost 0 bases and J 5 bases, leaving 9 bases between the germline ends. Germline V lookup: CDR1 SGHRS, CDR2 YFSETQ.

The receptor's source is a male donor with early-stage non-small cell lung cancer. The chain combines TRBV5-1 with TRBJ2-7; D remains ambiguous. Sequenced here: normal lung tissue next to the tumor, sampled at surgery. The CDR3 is CASSLGPPNEQYF. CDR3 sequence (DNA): TGCGCCAGCAGCTTGGGGCCCCCCAACGAGCAGTACTTC.